These 14 T cell receptor beta chains share one sample of origin, sequenced in a study of cytomegalovirus exposure and HLA in healthy donors. Primers: 60 Vbeta forward and 13 Jbeta reverse. Profiling relied on immunoSEQ multiplex PCR, and the TCRdb table lists in-frame clones only, not all of them. The table shows roughly 150,000 clones, with roughly 64% occurring only once. Sequenced sample: PBMCs. These receptors were collected from a woman aged 30 to 39 in good health and CMV-seropositive.

J is TRBJ1-6 and V is TRBV28, with D perhaps TRBD1 (5 bases). V shed 1 base and J shed 10 bases, with 20 bases lying between them. Germline V CDR1 and CDR2: MDHEN, SYDVKM. The CDR3 contains 17 residues. The CDR3 DNA reads TGTGCCAGCAGTTTATTATCATACAGGATTATGAGATCACCCCTCCACTTT. It yields the protein CASSLLSYRIMRSPLHF.

The chain uses TRBV11-2 and TRBJ2-1; TRBD1 is a possible D gene (6 bases). The CDR3 is made up of 14 amino acids. The germline V and J ends were trimmed by 2 bases and 13 bases, with 18 bases remaining between them. The germline gives CDR1 SGHAT, CDR2 FQNNGV. The CDR3 is CASSLTNTGRKQFF. The CDR3 nucleotides are TGTGCCAGCAGCTTAACAAACACAGGGCGGAAACAGTTCTTC.

CDR3 region: CASSPTGMRNQPQHF. CDR3 DNA: TGTGCCAGCAGTCCGACAGGGATGCGCAATCAGCCCCAGCATTTT. This chain connects TRBV5-6 to TRBJ1-5; 7 nucleotides line up with TRBD1. The ends lost 5 bases at V and 2 bases at J; junction bases unmatched: 7. CDR3 length: 15 residues. Germline CDR1 SGHDT, CDR2 YYEEEE.

The rearrangement links TRBV5-1 to TRBJ1-1, with TRBD1 matching over 7 bases. Trimming removed 4 bases from V and 1 base from J; junction bases left unmatched: 4. Germline V CDR1 and CDR2: SGHRS, YFSETQ. This CDR3 region has 14 residues. Here the CDR3 reads CASSEQGWNTEAFF. The CDR3 DNA reads as TGCGCCAGCAGCGAACAGGGGTGGAACACTGAAGCTTTCTTT. The full variable domain, in which reference TRBV5-1 and TRBJ1-1 provide the parts outside the CDR3, is KAGVTQTPRYLIKTRGQQVTLSCSPISGHRSVSWYQQTPGQGLQFLFEYFSETQRNKGNFPGRFSGRQFSNSRSEMNVSTLELGDSALYLCASSEQGWNTEAFFGQGTRLTVV.

V and J are TRBV28 and TRBJ2-3; D possibly corresponds to TRBD1 (5 bases). V shed 6 bases and J shed 7 bases, with 11 bases lying between them. Germline V lookup: CDR1 MDHEN, CDR2 SYDVKM. The CDR3 extends over 12 amino acids. This CDR3 reads CASRPDSYTQYF. CDR3 sequence (DNA): TGTGCCAGCAGGCCTGACAGTTATACGCAGTATTTT.

The rearrangement joins TRBV7-9 to TRBJ1-4, with D possibly being TRBD1 (5 bases). This CDR3 is 14 amino acids long. The germline V and J ends were trimmed by 4 bases and 6 bases, with 12 bases remaining between them. Germline V gene lookup returns CDR1 SEHNR and CDR2 FQNEAQ (reference sequence). CDR3 loop: CASSSQGGHEKLFF. Written as DNA, the CDR3 is TGTGCCAGCAGCTCGCAGGGCGGTCATGAAAAACTGTTTTTT.

This chain connects TRBV28 to TRBJ1-2, with TRBD1 as a possible D gene (6 bases). The germline V and J ends were trimmed by 3 bases and 5 bases, with 13 bases remaining between them. Germline V gene data show CDR1 as MDHEN and CDR2 as SYDVKM. The CDR3 runs 14 residues. In DNA form, the CDR3 reads TGTGCCAGCAGTTTCCCCAGGGACACATATGGCTACACCTTC. This encodes CASSFPRDTYGYTF.

V and J are TRBV30 and TRBJ1-4; the D gene is possibly TRBD1 (6 bases). The CDR3 contains 15 residues. Germline CDR1 GTSNPN, CDR2 SVGIG (reference sequence). V was pared by 0 bases and J by 5 bases, with 13 bases between. CDR3 region: CAWSVQTGTNEKLFF. Written as DNA, the CDR3 is TGTGCCTGGAGTGTACAAACAGGGACGAATGAAAAACTGTTTTTT.

J is TRBJ1-1 and V is TRBV19; 7 bases line up with TRBD1. CDR1 is LNHDA and CDR2 is SQIVND in the germline V gene (reference sequence). The CDR3 covers 14 residues. V lost 2 bases, J lost 3 bases, and 3 bases stayed unmatched. The CDR3 reads CASSIIDRDTEAFF. DNA for the CDR3: TGTGCCAGTAGTATAATCGACAGGGACACTGAAGCTTTCTTT. The full variable domain, completed using reference TRBV19 and TRBJ1-1, is DGGITQSPKYLFRKEGQNVTLSCEQNLNHDAMYWYRQDPGQGLRLIYYSQIVNDFQKGDIAEGYSVSREKKESFPLTVTSAQKNPTAFYLCASSIIDRDTEAFFGQGTRLTVV.

This chain uses TRBV5-1 with TRBJ2-1, with 8 bases matching TRBD2. V lost 3 bases to trimming and J lost 8 bases; unmatched junction nucleotides: 7. The CDR3 totals 14 residues. The germline CDR1 and CDR2 sequences are SGHRS and YFSETQ. CDR3 in amino acids: CASSSGTRNYEQFF. The CDR3 DNA sequence: TGCGCCAGCAGCTCCGGGACTAGGAACTATGAGCAGTTCTTC.

CDR3: CSVGGASTFNEKLFF. CDR3 bases: TGCAGCGTTGGGGGCGCCTCAACCTTTAATGAAAAACTGTTTTTT. The rearrangement links TRBV29-1 to TRBJ1-4, with a possible D match to TRBD1 (5 bases). Per the germline V gene, CDR1 is SQVTM and CDR2 is ANQGSEA. Trimming removed 4 bases at V and 4 bases at J, with 16 bases between. The CDR3 extends over 15 amino acids.

The chain is built from TRBV4-2 and TRBJ2-3, with 7 bases identical to TRBD2. The junction had 9 bases not matched to a gene; V was cut back by 3 bases and J by 3 bases. This CDR3 is built from 16 residues. Germline V gene data show CDR1 as LGHNA and CDR2 as YNFKEQ. The CDR3 coding sequence is TGTGCCAGCAGCCAGCTAGCGGTCGTATCGACAGATACGCAGTATTTT. Amino acid sequence: CASSQLAVVSTDTQYF.

This clone came up once. The chain carries TRBV2 and TRBJ1-2; D is unresolved. CDR1 is SNHLY and CDR2 is FYNNEI in the germline V gene. With 2 bases removed from V and 0 bases from J, the gap between germline ends came to 4 bases. The CDR3 has 13 amino acids. In DNA form, the CDR3 reads TGTGCCAGCAGTGAAACTCCTAACTATGGCTACACCTTC. As protein: CASSETPNYGYTF. Together with reference TRBV2 and TRBJ1-2, the CDR3 gives the full variable domain: EPEVTQTPSHQVTQMGQEVILRCVPISNHLYFYWYRQILGQKVEFLVSFYNNEISEKSEIFDDQFSVERPDGSNFTLKIRSTKLEDSAMYFCASSETPNYGYTFGSGTRLTVV.

The chain recombines TRBV9 with TRBJ2-2, with TRBD1 matching 7 bases. CDR3 length equals 17 residues. V gave up 4 bases and J gave up 0 bases; unmatched junction bases: 9. Germline-derived CDR1 and CDR2 are SGDLS and YYNGEE. CDR3 bases: TGTGCCAGCAGCCCCAGATATGGGACAGCGAACACCGGGGAGCTGTTTTTT. It specifies CASSPRYGTANTGELFF. The whole variable domain, filled in from reference TRBV9 and TRBJ2-2, reads DSGVTQTPKHLITATGQRVTLRCSPRSGDLSVYWYQQSLDQGLQFLIQYYNGEERAKGNILERFSAQQFPDLHSELNLSSLELGDSALYFCASSPRYGTANTGELFFGEGSRLTVL.